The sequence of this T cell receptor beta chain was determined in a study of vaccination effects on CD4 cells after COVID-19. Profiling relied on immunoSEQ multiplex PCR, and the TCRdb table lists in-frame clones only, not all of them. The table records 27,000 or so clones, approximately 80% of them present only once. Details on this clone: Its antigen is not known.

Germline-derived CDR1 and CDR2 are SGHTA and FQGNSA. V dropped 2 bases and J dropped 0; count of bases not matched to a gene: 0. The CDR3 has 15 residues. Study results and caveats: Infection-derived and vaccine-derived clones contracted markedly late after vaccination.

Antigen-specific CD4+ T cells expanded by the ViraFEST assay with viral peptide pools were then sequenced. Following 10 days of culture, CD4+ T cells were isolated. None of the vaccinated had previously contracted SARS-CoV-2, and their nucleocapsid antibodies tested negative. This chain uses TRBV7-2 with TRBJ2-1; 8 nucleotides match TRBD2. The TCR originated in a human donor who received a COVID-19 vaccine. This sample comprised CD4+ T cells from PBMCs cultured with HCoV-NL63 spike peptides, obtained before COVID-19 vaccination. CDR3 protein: CASSLSGSSYNEQFF. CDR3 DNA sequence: TGTGCCAGCAGCTTAAGCGGGAGCTCCTACAATGAGCAGTTCTTC.